Sequencing of this T cell receptor beta chain was carried out in a study of blood T cell repertoires in COVID-19. About the research overall: The United States, Italy and Spain provided the acute and convalescent COVID-19 samples. The analysed material was cDNA or gDNA that came from T cells, B-cell-depleted T cells, or PBMCs.

The CDR3 extends over 14 amino acids. After removal of 7 bases from V and 6 bases from J, the junction contained 5 bases not matched to a gene. The germline CDR1 and CDR2 sequences are MNHEY and SVGAGI. Assay: immunoSEQ multiplex PCR; the TCRdb copy retains only in-frame clones and omits some. The data contain approximately 150,000 clones, roughly 86% of them singletons. The chain combines TRBV6-5 with TRBJ2-3; the match to TRBD2 covers 12 bases. The sample comprised peripheral blood. The sequence was collected from a woman aged 45-59 years with acute or convalescent COVID-19. The CDR3 DNA reads TGTGCCAGCACTAGCGGGGGGGCCTGGGATACGCAGTATTTT. This translates into CASTSGGAWDTQYF.